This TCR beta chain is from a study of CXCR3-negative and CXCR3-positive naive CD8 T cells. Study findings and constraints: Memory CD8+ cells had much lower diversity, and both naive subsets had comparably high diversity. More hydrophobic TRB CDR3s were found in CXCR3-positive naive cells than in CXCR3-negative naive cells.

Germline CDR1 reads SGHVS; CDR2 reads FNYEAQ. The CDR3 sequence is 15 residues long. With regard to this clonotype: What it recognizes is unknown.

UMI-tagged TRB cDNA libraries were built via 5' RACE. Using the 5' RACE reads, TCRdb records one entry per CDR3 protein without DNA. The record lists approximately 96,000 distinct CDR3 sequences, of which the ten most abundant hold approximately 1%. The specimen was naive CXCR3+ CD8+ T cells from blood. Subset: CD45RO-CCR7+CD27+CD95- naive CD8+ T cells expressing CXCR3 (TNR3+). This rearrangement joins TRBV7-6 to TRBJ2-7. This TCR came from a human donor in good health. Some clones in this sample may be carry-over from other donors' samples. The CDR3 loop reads CASSLGSGNSYEQYF.